This T cell receptor (beta chain) was retrieved from a study of blood T cell repertoires in COVID-19. Whole-study context: Acute and convalescent COVID-19 specimens originated in the United States, Italy and Spain.

V lost 4 bases to trimming and J lost 1 base; unmatched junction nucleotides: 10. The CDR3 covers 17 residues. CDR1 and CDR2 (germline): LGHDT, YNNKEL (reference sequence). TCRdb keeps only in-frame clones here, not all; method: immunoSEQ multiplex PCR. Of over 40,000 clones listed, 80% to 90% were seen once; the top ten hold around 3.2%. This sequence joins TRBV3-1 (or the pseudogene TRBV3-2) and TRBJ1-3; TRBD1 matches 7 bases. The sequence came from an elderly woman with acute or convalescent COVID-19. The sample consisted of peripheral blood. The CDR3 loop is CASSLLTGRGSGNTIYF. DNA for the CDR3: TGTGCCAGCAGCCTGTTGACAGGGAGAGGGTCTGGAAACACCATATATTTT.